This TCR beta chain was identified during a study of post-analysis software for immune sequencing data. The overall study: Progressive-relapsing, secondary progressive and relapsing-remitting multiple sclerosis were among the disease courses included. Study observations and caveats: Multiple sclerosis patients showed significantly lower normalized Chao1 diversity than controls did. Included in a set of five TRBV segments more frequent in patients than controls were TRBV5-6, TRBV5-1 and TRBV20-1. By F measure, samples from a shared preparation batch strongly co-clustered.

TCR beta libraries were prepared from cDNA with unique molecular identifiers. Each sample of roughly 0.9 to 11 million input T cells yielded 500,000 or so cDNA molecules, so each molecule approximated one T cell. TCRdb called the PCR reads again in MiXCR, with one record for every CDR3 protein. The sample has fewer than 850,000 distinct CDR3 sequences; roughly 27% are singletons. This CDR3 has 17 residues. Between the trimmed V and J ends, which lost 0 bases and 6 bases, there was a span of 15 bases. This clonotype was seen only a few times. The antigen is unknown. The chain combines TRBV12-3 or TRBV12-4 with TRBJ1-6; D perhaps matches TRBD1 (6 bases). The sequencing input was blood. The TCR was taken from a girl aged 10 to 17 with multiple sclerosis. The CDR3 sequence: CASSLALAGAANSPLHF. CDR3 sequence (DNA): TGTGCCAGCAGTTTAGCGCTCGCAGGGGCGGCTAATTCACCCCTCCACTTT.